This T cell receptor (beta chain) was found in a study of shared clonotypes between healthy human individuals. Study as a whole: CD4 naive cells filled three plates per donor, CD4 memory three, CD8 naive two and CD8 memory one.

Regarding this clone: Other nucleotide sequences from this sample produce the same CDR3.

The protocol was immunoSEQ multiplex PCR, while the TCRdb copy is restricted to in-frame clones and leaves out a portion. The table lists around 2.1 million clones, around 95% of them singletons. CDR3 length equals 15 residues. In germline, CDR1 is SGDLS, CDR2 YYNGEE. The V and J ends lost 0 bases and 6 bases, in that order; junction bases with no gene match: 1. The clonotype originates from a man aged 18 to 30 in good health. The sample comprised naive CD4+ T cells sorted from blood. The subset denotes: CD45RA+ positively selected. V and J are TRBV9 and TRBJ2-1; TRBD2 matches 12 bases. The CDR3, as DNA: TGTGCCAGCAGCGTAGGACTAGCGGGAGTCAATGAGCAGTTCTTC. This sequence encodes CASSVGLAGVNEQFF.